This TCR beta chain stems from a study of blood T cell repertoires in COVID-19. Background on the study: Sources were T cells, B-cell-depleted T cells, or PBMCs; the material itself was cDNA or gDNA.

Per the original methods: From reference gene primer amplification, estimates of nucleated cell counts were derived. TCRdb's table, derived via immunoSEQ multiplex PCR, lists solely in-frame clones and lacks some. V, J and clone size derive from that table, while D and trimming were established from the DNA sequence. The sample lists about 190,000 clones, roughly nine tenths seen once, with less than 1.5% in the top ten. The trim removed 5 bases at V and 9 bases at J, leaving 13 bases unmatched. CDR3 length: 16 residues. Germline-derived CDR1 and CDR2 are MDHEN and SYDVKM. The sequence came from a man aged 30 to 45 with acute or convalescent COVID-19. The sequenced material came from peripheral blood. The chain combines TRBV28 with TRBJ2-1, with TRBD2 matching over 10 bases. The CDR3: CASSSRASGSRREQFF. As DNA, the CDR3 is TGTGCCAGCAGTAGCCGGGCTAGCGGGAGTCGTCGTGAGCAGTTCTTC.